What follows describes a single T cell receptor beta chain. Trimming shortened V by 3 bases and J by 6 bases, and 11 bases separated the two germline ends. Germline loops: CDR1 MNHNS, CDR2 SASEGT. CDR3 size: 13 residues. The data originate from a study of control samples from healthy donors and cancer patients. Produced via immunoSEQ multiplex PCR; TCRdb's table is partial and in-frame only. This table holds about 170,000 clones, approximately 92% found once. The sequenced sample was blood. V usage is TRBV6-1 and J usage is TRBJ2-5; possible D gene TRBD2, 5 bases. The TCR comes from an older woman in good health. The CDR3 loop reads CASSDRGVQTQYF. CDR3 DNA: TGTGCCAGCAGTGATCGGGGTGTACAGACCCAGTACTTC.